A single sample gave rise to the 21 T cell receptor beta chains below, sequenced in a study of spatial heterogeneity in lung cancer (dated by TCRdb to 2018 to 2020). The library relied on 5' RACE. TCRdb shows the sequencer as NextSeq 500. TCRdb trimmed public reads at Q25 via fastp, called clones via MiXCR and kept in-frame beta chains. Merged by CDR3 protein, the rows form single entries marked with the most common genes and DNA. The sample includes approximately 12,000 distinct CDR3 sequences, with roughly 5.5% observed a single time. In total, the top ten clones hold roughly a quarter of the sample. General conclusions and limits of the study: The tumor nonsynonymous mutation count correlated with the number of expanded alpha and beta TCRs within the tumor.

The sample's time point label is to be understood as: sample taken at primary tumor resection. These TCRs' antigens remain unknown. The material was lung tumor tissue, obtained at surgery. These receptor sequences come from a male donor with early-stage non-small cell lung cancer.

This clonotype has ten or more counts. For a library built for alpha chains, this beta chain is a stray read; little rests on its size. CDR3 sequence: CASSRQGGNYGYTF. In nucleotides, the CDR3 is TGTGCCAGCAGCCGACAGGGGGGGAACTATGGCTACACCTTC. V and J are TRBV12-3 or TRBV12-4 and TRBJ1-2, with 9 positions matching TRBD1. Trimming at V came to 6 bases and at J to 2 bases, leaving 4 bases not matched to a gene. CDR3 length equals 14 residues.

The sample holds many counts of this clonotype. This beta chain is an unintended read in a library built for alpha chains; its size means little. This chain uses TRBV6-5 with TRBJ2-2, with D tentatively TRBD1 or TRBD2 (6 bases each). Germline V gene data show CDR1 as MNHEY and CDR2 as SVGAGI. The CDR3 loop spans 17 amino acids. V lost 4 bases and J 0 bases, leaving 15 bases between the germline ends. The CDR3 coding sequence is TGTGCCAGCAGTTTTGTGGGGGGCTACCCGAACACCGGGGAGCTGTTTTTT. Translated, it gives CASSFVGGYPNTGELFF.

For this clonotype: Being off target in a library aimed at alpha chains, this beta chain has a size of little meaning. The chain combines TRBV28 with TRBJ1-2, with 12 bases matching TRBD1. Germline V gene lookup returns CDR1 MDHEN and CDR2 SYDVKM. J gave up 7 bases and V 1 base, and 7 bases lay outside the gene matches. This CDR3 is 16 amino acids long. This CDR3 reads CASSLFGTGGRFGYTF. The CDR3 nucleotides are TGTGCCAGCAGTTTATTCGGGACAGGGGGCCGGTTTGGCTACACCTTC.

This clonotype was picked up many times. This beta chain came through as a stray read in a library set up for alpha chains, and its size says little. The J gene is TRBJ2-3, the V gene TRBV7-2; 10 bases match TRBD2. V dropped 3 bases and J dropped 4; count of bases not matched to a gene: 4. CDR1 is SGHTA and CDR2 is FQGNSA in the germline V gene. This CDR3 has 15 residues. This chain's CDR3 is CASSFLAGVPDTQYF. CDR3 in DNA: TGTGCCAGCAGCTTTCTAGCGGGGGTCCCAGATACGCAGTATTTT.

This clonotype occurred a few times. This beta chain is off target for a library built for alpha chains, so its abundance means little. The chain combines TRBV20-1 with TRBJ1-5, with D perhaps TRBD1 (5 bases). The CDR3 contains 14 residues. V dropped 5 bases and J dropped 2 bases, with 13 bases sitting between them. CDR1 is DFQATT, CDR2 SNEGSKA, per germline (reference sequence). CDR3 residues: CSAAPQQGNQPQHF. CDR3 coding DNA: TGCAGTGCTGCCCCTCAACAGGGCAATCAGCCCCAGCATTTT.

This clonotype was counted ten times or more. The size of this beta chain means little, since it is a stray read in a library made for alpha chains. The CDR3 sequence is CASSRRAANTGELFF. CDR3 sequence (DNA): TGTGCCAGCAGCCGCAGAGCCGCGAACACCGGGGAGCTGTTTTTT. The chain is built from TRBV7-2 and TRBJ2-2; D is uncertain. Germline CDR1 reads SGHTA; CDR2 reads FQGNSA. This CDR3 contains 15 residues. Trimming took off 5 bases at V and 0 bases at J, with 10 bases between the two ends.

With respect to this clonotype: This beta chain appears as a stray read in a library generated for alpha chains; its size is not informative. The V gene is TRBV7-2, the J gene TRBJ2-3; TRBD2 aligns across 16 bases. V lost 3 bases and J lost 8; bases outside the gene matches: 2. The CDR3 extends over 15 amino acids. Germline CDR1 SGHTA, CDR2 FQGNSA. In DNA form, the CDR3 reads TGTGCCAGCAGCTTCGGGACTAGCGGGGGGGTTACGCAGTATTTT. Translation gives CASSFGTSGGVTQYF.

This clonotype is medium-sized. The library was prepared for alpha chains; this beta chain is a stray read, so its frequency means little. V usage is TRBV28 and J usage is TRBJ1-2; 11 bases map to TRBD1. The germline gives CDR1 MDHEN, CDR2 SYDVKM. The CDR3 contains 14 residues. With V trimmed by 4 bases and J by 8 bases, 6 bases remained unmatched. This CDR3 is CASSSPGQGEGYTF. CDR3 nucleotide sequence: TGTGCCAGCAGTTCACCGGGACAGGGGGAAGGCTACACCTTC.

This clonotype was observed at least ten times. This beta chain slipped into a library made for alpha chains as a stray read, so its size is not meaningful. The rearrangement links TRBV6-2 or TRBV6-3 to TRBJ2-1; no clear D. V was clipped by 7 bases and J by 0 bases, with 7 bases between them. The CDR3 length is 13 residues. CDR1 is MNHEY, CDR2 SVGEGT, per germline. This chain's CDR3 is CASKVDSYNEQFF. DNA of the CDR3: TGTGCCAGCAAGGTGGACTCCTACAATGAGCAGTTCTTC.

This clonotype was recorded a few times. This beta chain is an unintended read in a library built for alpha chains; its size means little. The rearrangement uses TRBV5-1 and TRBJ1-1, with 10 bases matching TRBD1. The CDR3 is 17 amino acids. CDR1 SGHRS and CDR2 YFSETQ come from the germline V gene. With V trimmed by 2 bases and J by 0 bases, 7 bases remained unmatched. This CDR3 reads CASSFAGTGVMNTEAFF. In DNA form, the CDR3 reads TGCGCCAGCAGCTTCGCCGGGACAGGGGTGATGAACACTGAAGCTTTCTTT.

In its sample, this clonotype was seen many times. The library was prepared for alpha chains; this beta chain is a stray read, so its frequency means little. The chain combines TRBV11-2 with TRBJ1-1; D not certain. The CDR3 totals 16 residues. V was shortened by 5 bases and J by 6 bases, with 22 bases between the two germline ends. Germline V gene lookup returns CDR1 SGHAT and CDR2 FQNNGV. In nucleotides, the CDR3 is TGTGCCAGCAGCCCTCCCCGGGTGGCGTGGTCATCTGAAGCTTTCTTT. It specifies CASSPPRVAWSSEAFF.

Many counts were recorded for this clonotype. A library prepared for alpha chains yielded this beta chain as an off-target read; its size is of little meaning. The chain has TRBV7-2 and TRBJ2-7, with 7 bases lining up with TRBD2. The junction had 4 bases not matched to a gene; V was cut back by 2 bases and J by 9 bases. The length of the CDR3 is 12 residues. Per germline, CDR1 SGHTA and CDR2 FQGNSA. The CDR3 sequence is CASSLTAGRQYF. CDR3 nucleotides: TGTGCCAGCAGCTTAACAGCGGGGCGGCAGTACTTC.

This clonotype ranks as medium-sized. This beta chain is a stray read from a library made for alpha chains; its abundance is not meaningful. This chain links TRBV20-1 with TRBJ2-7; tentative D call: TRBD1 (5 bases). CDR1 and CDR2 from the germline V gene are DFQATT and SNEGSKA (reference sequence). CDR3 size: 16 residues. V gave up 5 bases and J gave up 0 bases, with 20 bases separating them. Here the CDR3 reads CSALGSVRVFSYEQYF. In DNA form, the CDR3 reads TGCAGTGCTCTGGGGTCGGTCAGGGTTTTCTCCTACGAGCAGTACTTC.

This clonotype was found many times. This beta chain is off target for a library built for alpha chains, so its abundance means little. The J gene is TRBJ2-3, the V gene TRBV11-2; no clear D gene. CDR3 length equals 16 residues. Germline V gives CDR1 SGHAT, CDR2 FQNNGV. Trimming shortened V by 1 base and J by 2 bases, and 13 bases separated the two germline ends. This CDR3 reads CASSLARAVFTDTQYF. DNA of the CDR3: TGTGCCAGCAGCTTAGCTAGGGCAGTCTTCACAGATACGCAGTATTTT.

In this sample, this clonotype turned up many times. This beta chain lies outside the target of a library built for alpha chains; its clone size means little. The rearrangement links TRBV7-2 to TRBJ2-6; 7 positions agree with TRBD1. With 1 base clipped from V and 0 bases from J, the junction kept 3 bases outside the gene matches. The CDR3 consists of 17 residues. Germline V gene data show CDR1 as SGHTA and CDR2 as FQGNSA. The CDR3 is CASSLGTGASGANVLTF. CDR3 DNA: TGTGCCAGCAGCTTAGGTACAGGGGCCTCTGGGGCCAACGTCCTGACTTTC.

This clonotype was found a few times. This beta chain appears as a stray read in a library generated for alpha chains; its size is not informative. The chain combines TRBV29-1 with TRBJ1-1; no reliable D call. V lost 6 bases to trimming and J lost 1 base, with 18 bases between them. Germline values: CDR1 SQVTM, CDR2 ANQGSEA. The CDR3 runs to 15 residues. The CDR3 DNA reads TGCAGCGTCACCCCCAGCGAGACGGCGAACACTGAAGCTTTCTTT. It is translated as CSVTPSETANTEAFF.

In regard to this clonotype: Since it is a stray read in a library aimed at alpha chains, this beta chain has a size that is not meaningful. V is TRBV9 and J is TRBJ2-5; 8 bases fit TRBD1. Germline V CDR1 and CDR2: SGDLS, YYNGEE. Trimming at V came to 3 bases and at J to 2 bases, leaving 12 bases not matched to a gene. The CDR3 is 17 amino acids. The CDR3 region is CASSARTGKNWQETQYF. CDR3 nucleotides: TGTGCCAGCAGCGCCCGGACAGGGAAGAATTGGCAAGAGACCCAGTACTTC.

This clonotype has at least ten counts. This beta chain is a stray read from a library made for alpha chains; its abundance is not meaningful. This chain joins TRBV4-1 and TRBJ2-7; 15 bases fit TRBD2. The CDR3 consists of 17 residues. Germline values: CDR1 MGHRA, CDR2 YSYEKL. With V trimmed by 4 bases and J by 0 bases, 4 bases remained unmatched. The CDR3 nucleotides read TGCGCCAGCAGCCTTCGGACTAGCGGGGGGGCCTCCTACGAGCAGTACTTC. Its translation: CASSLRTSGGASYEQYF.

This clonotype occurred many times. With the library built for alpha chains, this beta chain is off target and its frequency is not meaningful. J is TRBJ1-5 and V is TRBV9; D remains ambiguous. The CDR3 contains 14 residues. V lost 4 bases and J 2 bases, leaving 10 bases between the germline ends. Per germline, CDR1 SGDLS and CDR2 YYNGEE. CDR3 sequence reads: CASSLTSGNQPQHF. CDR3 nucleotide sequence: TGTGCCAGCAGCCTCACATCGGGCAATCAGCCCCAGCATTTT.

About this clonotype: The library was designed around alpha chains, so this beta chain is a stray read whose abundance carries little weight. The rearrangement uses TRBV5-1 and TRBJ2-5; D is unclear. V was clipped by 2 bases and J by 1 base, with 6 bases between them. Germline CDR1 and CDR2: SGHRS and YFSETQ. There are 13 residues in the CDR3. CDR3: CASSLGVQETQYF. CDR3 sequence (DNA): TGCGCCAGCAGCTTAGGAGTCCAAGAGACCCAGTACTTC.

This clonotype has a count of ten or more. Since the library was made to target alpha chains, this beta chain is a stray read and its abundance is not meaningful. V usage is TRBV20-1 and J usage is TRBJ2-3; D unclear. CDR1 is DFQATT and CDR2 is SNEGSKA in the germline V gene (reference sequence). V dropped 8 bases and J dropped 3 bases, with 15 bases sitting between them. There are 13 residues in the CDR3. As DNA, the CDR3 is TGCAGTCCGAAAAGTCCCTCAACAGATACGCAGTATTTT. Amino acids: CSPKSPSTDTQYF.